The T cell receptor beta chain under discussion was sequenced for a study of T cells expressing NK-cell markers. In the study overall: The study sequenced eight donors, seven HCMV-seropositive and one seronegative.

Looked up from germline, CDR1 is LGHNA and CDR2 is YSLEER. The CDR3 contains 14 residues. A 5'RACE template switching approach incorporating UMIs was used to make TCR beta cDNA. TCRdb reprocessed the 5' RACE reads and keeps a single row for each CDR3 protein, giving no DNA. This sample's table has 90,000 to 130,000 distinct CDR3 sequences. The sequence was obtained from a woman aged 18 to 75 in good health. Sequencing used blood T cells: a sorted CD56 or NKG2C T cell subset, CD4+ or CD8+ T cells, or bulk PBMC T cells (not recorded which). The chain joins TRBV4-3 to TRBJ2-7; TCRdb designates TRBD1, a call that cannot be tested without DNA. The CDR3 here is CASSQGTGFYEQYF.